Listed below are T cell receptor beta chains from one sample, sequenced in a study of T cell repertoires in cytomegalovirus infection. TCRdb re-analysed the reads in MiXCR, keeping a single row per CDR3 protein. This sample carries 200,000 to 250,000 distinct CDR3 sequences, approximately 6.7% of them seen once, and the ten largest clones take under 7%. The sample taken for sequencing was PBMCs. These receptor sequences come from a human donor in good health (CMV status not recorded). Some clones in this sample may be carry-over from other donors' samples. Each CDR3 is given with its conserved first and last residue. D genes are given only for firm matches. The size of a clone is reported for some rows only, either as once, few or many, or as a class for expanded clones.

v_gene	j_gene	abundance	d_gene	CDR3nt	CDR3aa
TRBV29-1	TRBJ2-1	many	TRBD2	TGCAGCGCGGGGGGGCCGTACAATGAGCAGTTCTTC	CSAGGPYNEQFF
TRBV5-1	TRBJ1-1	many	-	TGCGCCAGCAGCTTGATGACGTGGCAGGGTGAGACTGAAGCTTTCTTT	CASSLMTWQGETEAFF
TRBV20-1	TRBJ1-4	many	-	TGCAGTGCTAGAGCTGAGGGGCATCGGACTAATGAAAAACTGTTTTTT	CSARAEGHRTNEKLFF
TRBV20-1	TRBJ2-7	many	TRBD1	TGCAGTGCTAGAGACTTGACAGGGTTCGCCTACGAGCAGTACTTC	CSARDLTGFAYEQYF
TRBV12-3/TRBV12-4	TRBJ2-7	many	-	TGTGCCAGCAGTATCGAGAGCTGGGAGCAGTACTTC	CASSIESWEQYF
TRBV7-8	TRBJ2-4	many	TRBD2	TGTGCCAGCAGCTTAGCGAGCGGGGGGGGAAACATTCAGTACTTC	CASSLASGGGNIQYF
TRBV6-5	TRBJ1-1	many	-	TGTGCCAGCAGTTATCTCGGACGGACTAATAGGGCTAGGAACACTGAAGCTTTCTTT	CASSYLGRTNRARNTEAFF
TRBV20-1	TRBJ2-5	-	TRBD2	TGCAGTGCTAGACGGCGGACTAGCGGGGGTAGGGGGACCCAGTACTTC	CSARRRTSGGRGTQYF
TRBV29-1	TRBJ2-1	many	-	TGCAGCGTTTCTAGCTGGGGGGACAATGAGCAGTTCTTC	CSVSSWGDNEQFF
TRBV6-1	TRBJ1-5	many	-	TGTGCCAGTGACGTATCGAGCAATCAGCCCCAGCATTTT	CASDVSSNQPQHF
TRBV7-2	TRBJ2-3	many	TRBD2	TGTGCCAGCAGCACGGGGACTAGCGGCACAGATACGCAGTATTTT	CASSTGTSGTDTQYF
TRBV28	TRBJ2-1	many	TRBD2	TGTGCCAGCAGTTCACCTAGCGGGGGGGACGGGTATGAGCAGTTCTTC	CASSSPSGGDGYEQFF
TRBV7-9	TRBJ1-4	many	-	TGTGCCAGCAGCCCACCAGCGGCCGGGGTAACTAATGAAAAACTGTTTTTT	CASSPPAAGVTNEKLFF
TRBV9	TRBJ1-2	many	-	TGTGCCAGCAGCGTAGCTGCTACTAACTATGGCTACACCTTC	CASSVAATNYGYTF
TRBV5-5	TRBJ2-2	many	-	TGTGCCAGCAGCTTCGTCAACATAAACACCGGGGAGCTGTTTTTT	CASSFVNINTGELFF
TRBV6-2/TRBV6-3	TRBJ2-4	many	TRBD1	TGTGCCAGCAGCTACGACAGGGGCCCGTTGAGAAACATTCAGTACTTC	CASSYDRGPLRNIQYF
TRBV28	TRBJ1-1	many	-	TGTGCCATCCAGTTCCCAGGGCGCCTCGGGAACACTGAAGCTTTCTTT	CAIQFPGRLGNTEAFF
TRBV7-2	TRBJ2-7	many	-	TGTGCCAGCAGTCGTAGCTCCTACGAGCAGTACTTC	CASSRSSYEQYF
TRBV4-1	TRBJ2-6	-	TRBD1	TGCGCCAGCAGCCAATCCCCGGGACAGGGGGACGGTCGCTCTGGGGCCAACGTCCTGACTTTC	CASSQSPGQGDGRSGANVLTF
TRBV7-8	TRBJ1-1	many	-	TGTGCCAGCAGCCCAAGCCAGAGTTCCCAGGACACTGAAGCTTTCTTT	CASSPSQSSQDTEAFF
TRBV6-1	TRBJ2-4	many	TRBD1	TGTGCCGCAGGGACAGGGGACTTAAACATTCAGTACTTC	CAAGTGDLNIQYF
TRBV28	TRBJ1-1	many	-	TGTGCCAGCAGTTTAGGCGGCCCAGGGAACACTGAAGCTTTCTTT	CASSLGGPGNTEAFF
TRBV7-2	TRBJ1-2	many	-	TGTGCCAGCAGCCCGATGTTACAGGGCTATGGCTACACCTTC	CASSPMLQGYGYTF
TRBV20-1	TRBJ1-1	many	-	TGCAGTGCTAGAGGGACGGCTGAAGCTTTCTTT	CSARGTAEAFF
TRBV12-3/TRBV12-4	TRBJ1-1	many	-	TGTGCCAGCAATCGGGGGCTTTTATTCGCTGAAGCTTTCTTT	CASNRGLLFAEAFF
TRBV28	TRBJ1-2	many	TRBD1	TGTGCCAGCAGTTCTAGACAGGGGGCGTATGGCTATGGCTACACCTTC	CASSSRQGAYGYGYTF
TRBV23-1	TRBJ2-5	few	TRBD2	TGCGCCAGCAGTCGCCCCGGTCCTAGCGGGGGGTCAGTAGGGGCCCAGTACTTC	CASSRPGPSGGSVGAQYF
TRBV7-2	TRBJ1-5	many	-	TGTGCCAGCAGCCCCACGGTGGAGCAGCCCCAGCATTTT	CASSPTVEQPQHF
TRBV6-5	TRBJ1-3	-	-	TGTGCCAGCACCTTGGGGGGGACTGGAAACACCATATATTTT	CASTLGGTGNTIYF
TRBV5-1	TRBJ2-1	many	-	TGCGCCAGTCCCGTGGCCTACTACAATGAGCAGTTCTTC	CASPVAYYNEQFF
TRBV23-1	TRBJ2-1	many	-	TGCGCCAGCAGCCACACCCCGAGGGGGTTCTTC	CASSHTPRGFF
TRBV10-3	TRBJ1-3	many	-	TGTGCCATCACTAGGACAGAAACCCGCTCTGGAAACACCATATATTTT	CAITRTETRSGNTIYF
TRBV7-9	TRBJ2-7	few	-	TGTGCCAGCAACTTTGAAACGGGGTTCCACGAGCAGTACTTC	CASNFETGFHEQYF
TRBV3-1	TRBJ1-6	many	-	TGTGCCAGCAGCCAAGATACTGACGACGGTTCACCCCTCCACTTT	CASSQDTDDGSPLHF
TRBV5-1	TRBJ1-2	-	-	TGCGCCAGCAGCTTGGGTGGAGAACGGCGGCACTATGGCTACACCTTC	CASSLGGERRHYGYTF
TRBV7-9	TRBJ2-7	many	TRBD1	TGTGCCAGCAGCCGACCGACAGGGGGCGCGGGGGAGCAGTACTTC	CASSRPTGGAGEQYF
TRBV6-5	TRBJ1-5	few	-	TGTGCCAGCAGTTACTCGGGGGGGGCAAGCAATCAGCCCCAGCATTTT	CASSYSGGASNQPQHF
TRBV4-2	TRBJ1-1	few	-	TGTGCCAGCAGCCAAGACCTCCGGGGGCCGGTCACTGAAGCTTTCTTT	CASSQDLRGPVTEAFF
TRBV7-8	TRBJ2-7	-	-	TGTGCCAGCAGCTTAGTTAGGCAGGAGCAGTACTTC	CASSLVRQEQYF
TRBV7-2	TRBJ2-3	many	-	TGTGCCAGCAGCTTAACCCGAGGAGGGCGGAGCACAGATACGCAGTATTTT	CASSLTRGGRSTDTQYF
TRBV7-2	TRBJ1-5	many	TRBD1	TGTGCCAGCAGCTCGACAGGGTTCAATCAGCCCCAGCATTTT	CASSSTGFNQPQHF
TRBV29-1	TRBJ2-7	-	TRBD1	TGCAGCGTGGCGGGACAGGGGGTCTACGAGCAGTACTTC	CSVAGQGVYEQYF
TRBV20-1	TRBJ2-7	many	-	TGCAGTGCTAGTTTATGGGACACCCACGAGCAGTACTTC	CSASLWDTHEQYF
TRBV6-2/TRBV6-3	TRBJ2-3	many	TRBD1	TGTGCCAGCAGTCTGCGGGACAGGGGGATTGCAGATACGCAGTATTTT	CASSLRDRGIADTQYF
TRBV7-8	TRBJ2-5	many	-	TGTGCCAGCAGCCCCCGCCGACTGACGTTGGTGACCCAGTACTTC	CASSPRRLTLVTQYF
TRBV7-2	TRBJ1-2	many	-	TGTGCCACCGAGGCTGGGGCTAACTATGGCTACACCTTC	CATEAGANYGYTF
TRBV7-2	TRBJ2-7	many	-	TGTGCCAGCAGCAGCCAGGTTCTTCCTGTTTACGAGCAGTACTTC	CASSSQVLPVYEQYF
TRBV6-1	TRBJ2-7	-	-	TGTGCCAGCAGTGAACAGTGGTCCCACGAGCAGTACTTC	CASSEQWSHEQYF
TRBV19	TRBJ2-5	many	TRBD1	TGTGCCAGTAGTATAGGGACAGGGGGTGGTGAGACCCAGTACTTC	CASSIGTGGGETQYF
TRBV28	TRBJ1-2	many	-	TGTGCCAGCAGCCGAAGCGGATCGAACTACACCTTC	CASSRSGSNYTF
TRBV7-2	TRBJ1-6	many	-	TGTGCCAGCAGCTTAGCGCATTCGAATTCACCCCTCCACTTT	CASSLAHSNSPLHF